This T cell receptor (beta chain) was obtained from a study of T-cell memory formation after mild COVID-19. CDR3 length equals 15 residues. V was trimmed by 7 bases and J by 0 bases, leaving 16 bases between them. The germline CDR1 and CDR2 sequences are MNHEY and SMNVEV (reference sequence). UMIs and sample barcodes were carried by the TCR alpha and TCR beta cDNA libraries that 5'RACE produced using constant-segment primers. MiXCR, applied by TCRdb to the 5' RACE reads, yields one record per CDR3 protein. This table has around 530,000 distinct CDR3 sequences, less than 25% appearing once. This receptor was identified in an adult woman who had mild COVID-19 (a few samples of this study predate the infection). Cell type and time point are not known. Specimen: PBMCs or a T cell subset sorted from them (not recorded which). The chain carries TRBV27 and TRBJ2-7; D is possibly TRBD2 (6 bases). This chain's CDR3 is CASKQSGLHSYEQYF. The CDR3 region has the DNA TGTGCCAGCAAGCAATCGGGACTCCACTCCTACGAGCAGTACTTC.